The 25 T cell receptor beta chains reported below all come from one sample, sequenced in a study of monozygotic twins with inflammatory bowel disease. TCRdb re-called the 5' RACE reads and shows each CDR3 protein once, DNA omitted. Its listing shows some 300,000 distinct CDR3 sequences. Source material: blood. These receptors all come from a human donor with ulcerative colitis or Crohn's disease, or a healthy co-twin of an affected twin (not recorded which).

V is TRBV12-3 or TRBV12-4 and J is TRBJ2-3; the D call of TRBD1 rests on TCRdb alone, since no DNA is present to check it. The CDR3 spans 12 residues. CDR3 sequence: CASSSPGVTQYF.

The chain is built from TRBV5-4 and TRBJ2-7; TCRdb returns TRBD2, unconfirmable since there is no DNA. Germline V gene sequence: CDR1 SGHNT, CDR2 YYREEE (reference sequence). The CDR3 contains 20 residues. The CDR3 sequence: CASSLAWVSGDSIKDYEQYF.

The rearrangement joins TRBV15 to TRBJ2-3; TCRdb picks TRBD2, but there is no DNA to check that call. Germline CDR1 is LNHNV and CDR2 is YYDKDF (reference sequence). This CDR3 is 16 amino acids long. Here the CDR3 reads CATSRKGRDSTDTQYF. Using reference TRBV15 and TRBJ2-3 for the parts outside the CDR3, the full variable domain is DAMVIQNPRYQVTQFGKPVTLSCSQTLNHNVMYWYQQKSSQAPKLLFHYYDKDFNNEADTPDNFQSRRPNTSFCFLDIRSPGLGDTAMYLCATSRKGRDSTDTQYFGPGTRLTVL.

The rearrangement links TRBV7-2 to TRBJ2-5. This CDR3 is 12 amino acids long. Germline values: CDR1 SGHTA, CDR2 FQGNSA. CDR3: CASRVVQETQYF.

V usage is TRBV12-3 or TRBV12-4 and J usage is TRBJ1-5. The CDR3 spans 18 residues. Here the CDR3 reads CASSSSLSSLGSNQPQHF.

The chain links TRBV30 to TRBJ2-7. The CDR3 is 15 amino acids. CDR1 and CDR2 (germline): GTSNPN, SVGIG (reference sequence). The CDR3: CAWSPEWNRAYEQYF.

This sequence joins TRBV5-1 and TRBJ2-7. The germline V gene encodes CDR1 SGHRS and CDR2 YFSETQ. The CDR3 totals 13 residues. The CDR3 spells CASSSLVIPEQYF.

CDR3 in amino acids: CASSDYFTGELFF. The V gene is TRBV6-6, the J gene TRBJ2-2; with no DNA, the TCRdb D assignment of TRBD2 cannot be verified. Germline CDR1 reads MNHNY; CDR2 reads SVGAGI (reference sequence). This CDR3 has 13 amino acids.

CDR3 amino acids: CATRVGGYRAFF. This chain links TRBV24-1 with TRBJ1-1; without DNA, the TCRdb call of TRBD1 cannot be checked. This CDR3 is 12 amino acids long. The V gene's germline CDR1 is KGHDR and CDR2 SFDVKD.

The chain links TRBV6-2 or TRBV6-3 to TRBJ2-7; TCRdb reports TRBD2, a call that lacks DNA to check it against. This CDR3 is built from 12 residues. Germline V lookup: CDR1 MNHEY, CDR2 SVGEGT. This CDR3 is CASSRAGYEQYF.

The V call is TRBV20-1, the J call TRBJ2-6; TCRdb proposes TRBD1, but this gene call is untestable without DNA. The V gene's germline CDR1 is DFQATT and CDR2 SNEGSKA (reference sequence). The CDR3 loop spans 23 amino acids. The chain's CDR3 is CSARGGKETGAFGSLSGANVLTF.

The V gene is TRBV5-1, the J gene TRBJ2-1; TCRdb names TRBD2, which stays unverified in the absence of DNA. CDR1 SGHRS and CDR2 YFSETQ come from the germline V gene. The CDR3 sequence is 16 residues long. The CDR3 sequence: CASSLGIVPGRGEQFF. The whole variable domain, remainder taken from reference TRBV5-1 and TRBJ2-1, is KAGVTQTPRYLIKTRGQQVTLSCSPISGHRSVSWYQQTPGQGLQFLFEYFSETQRNKGNFPGRFSGRQFSNSRSEMNVSTLELGDSALYLCASSLGIVPGRGEQFFGPGTRLTVL.

The chain links TRBV5-1 to TRBJ2-3; the TCRdb call, TRBD1, lacks DNA for checking. Germline assignment: CDR1 SGHRS and CDR2 YFSETQ. CDR3 length: 16 residues. Here the CDR3 reads CASSVQGAFSADTQYF.

This sequence joins TRBV5-5 and TRBJ1-5. The CDR3 covers 17 residues. The germline gives CDR1 SGHKS, CDR2 YYEKEE (reference sequence). CDR3 residues: CASSLRLDPLSNQPQHF.

The chain has TRBV6-2 or TRBV6-3 and TRBJ2-4. Germline V gene sequence: CDR1 MNHEY, CDR2 SVGEGT. The CDR3 is 11 residues long. The CDR3 sequence is CASLAKNIQYF.

This chain links TRBV6-2 or TRBV6-3 with TRBJ2-7; the D gene TCRdb calls, TRBD1, cannot be checked with no DNA. CDR3 length: 14 residues. Per the germline V gene, CDR1 is MNHEY and CDR2 is SVGEGT. The CDR3 is CASSYRQGQNEQYF.

The J gene is TRBJ1-1, the V gene TRBV6-1. The CDR3 is 14 amino acids. Germline V gene sequence: CDR1 MNHNS, CDR2 SASEGT. The CDR3 reads CASSASYLNTEAFF.

This chain connects TRBV5-5 to TRBJ2-1; without DNA, the TCRdb call of TRBD1 cannot be checked. Looked up from germline, CDR1 is SGHKS and CDR2 is YYEKEE (reference sequence). This CDR3 contains 15 residues. The CDR3 loop is CASKPGGTLFNEQFF.

The chain combines TRBV21-1 with TRBJ1-4. TRBV21-1 counts as a pseudogene. This CDR3 region has 11 residues. CDR3: CASSKDEKLFF.

The CDR3 is CASSRSGTIKAQYF. The chain couples TRBV6-2 or TRBV6-3 to TRBJ2-3; TCRdb indicates TRBD1, and absent DNA this call remains unverified. From germline, CDR1 is MNHEY and CDR2 SVGEGT. CDR3 length equals 14 residues.

The chain combines TRBV5-1 with TRBJ2-5; lacking DNA, the TRBD1 call made by TCRdb goes unchecked. The germline gives CDR1 SGHRS, CDR2 YFSETQ. The CDR3 spans 15 residues. The CDR3 sequence is CASSHDSGGTGTQYF.

The CDR3 region is CATGGSYEQYF. V and J are TRBV24-1 and TRBJ2-7. This CDR3 is 11 amino acids long. Germline lookup yields CDR1 KGHDR and CDR2 SFDVKD.

The V and J genes are TRBV6-2 or TRBV6-3 and TRBJ1-3. The CDR3 is 16 amino acids. Germline lookup yields CDR1 MNHEY and CDR2 SVGEGT. The CDR3 spells CASSSTRGTSGNTIYF.

The chain recombines TRBV20-1 with TRBJ2-7; TCRdb picks TRBD2, but there is no DNA to check that call. The germline CDR1 and CDR2 sequences are DFQATT and SNEGSKA (reference sequence). This CDR3 comprises 13 residues. Here the CDR3 reads CSAVTSGRYEQYF.

This chain uses TRBV3-1 with TRBJ1-1; TCRdb outputs TRBD1, but without DNA this stays unchecked. Per germline, CDR1 LGHDT and CDR2 YNNKEL (reference sequence). The CDR3 spans 14 residues. CDR3 residues: CASSRIGGNTEAFF.